One T cell receptor (beta chain) is described in this entry. This sample is drawn from a study of CD8 T cells in Susac syndrome. Germline V gives CDR1 LNHDA, CDR2 SQIVND (reference sequence). V lost 5 bases and J 5 bases, leaving 12 bases between the germline ends. This CDR3 spans 13 amino acids. cDNA came from roughly 0.53 to 1 ug RNA primed by random hexamers. Using its own MiXCR run on the immunoSEQ multiplex PCR reads, TCRdb lists one record per CDR3 protein. In the table there are roughly 110,000 distinct CDR3 sequences, approximately 94% of which are singletons. Material: CD8+ T cells from PBMCs. This chain joins TRBV19 and TRBJ1-1; no clear D gene. The receptor's source is a human donor with Susac syndrome. This chain's CDR3 is CASSLGLSTEAFF. DNA of the CDR3: TGTGCCAGTAGTTTGGGTTTGAGTACTGAAGCTTTCTTT.